The sequence of this TCR beta chain was determined in a study of beta chain features in type 1 diabetes. Germline V CDR1 and CDR2: LNHDA, SQIVND (reference sequence). The CDR3 contains 16 residues. Losses at the gene ends were 8 bases for V and 5 bases for J; bases not matched to a gene: 15. Expressed TCRB transcripts were sequenced, since all the RNA that had been isolated was reverse transcribed. Clones were read by immunoSEQ multiplex PCR, and TCRdb kept only the in-frame ones, dropping some. The sample has about 250,000 clones; 13% to 15% are singletons. The sequencing sample was made of naive CD4+ T cells from blood. V and J are TRBV19 and TRBJ2-1; 7 bases map to TRBD2. The clonotype originates from a woman aged 40 to 50 in good health. The CDR3 bases are TGTGCCAGTTCGGGACTTCGGAGCGGGGTGAACAATGAGCAGTTCTTC. This translates into CASSGLRSGVNNEQFF.